This T cell receptor (beta chain) appears in the sequencing data of a study of cytomegalovirus exposure and HLA in healthy donors. Some clones are missing from TCRdb's copy, which holds only in-frame ones; the method was immunoSEQ multiplex PCR. The sample lists more than 70,000 clones; 90% to 96% were seen once. CDR1 is SNHLY, CDR2 FYNNEI, per germline. The CDR3 loop spans 15 amino acids. The V end was cut by 3 bases, the J end by 2 bases, with 11 bases between. This clonotype was obtained from a man aged 18 to 29 in good health and CMV-seropositive. V and J are TRBV2 and TRBJ1-5; D is unclear. Material for sequencing was PBMCs. The CDR3 loop is CASSDWRAGNQPQHF. The CDR3 DNA reads as TGTGCCAGCAGTGATTGGAGGGCGGGCAATCAGCCCCAGCATTTT.